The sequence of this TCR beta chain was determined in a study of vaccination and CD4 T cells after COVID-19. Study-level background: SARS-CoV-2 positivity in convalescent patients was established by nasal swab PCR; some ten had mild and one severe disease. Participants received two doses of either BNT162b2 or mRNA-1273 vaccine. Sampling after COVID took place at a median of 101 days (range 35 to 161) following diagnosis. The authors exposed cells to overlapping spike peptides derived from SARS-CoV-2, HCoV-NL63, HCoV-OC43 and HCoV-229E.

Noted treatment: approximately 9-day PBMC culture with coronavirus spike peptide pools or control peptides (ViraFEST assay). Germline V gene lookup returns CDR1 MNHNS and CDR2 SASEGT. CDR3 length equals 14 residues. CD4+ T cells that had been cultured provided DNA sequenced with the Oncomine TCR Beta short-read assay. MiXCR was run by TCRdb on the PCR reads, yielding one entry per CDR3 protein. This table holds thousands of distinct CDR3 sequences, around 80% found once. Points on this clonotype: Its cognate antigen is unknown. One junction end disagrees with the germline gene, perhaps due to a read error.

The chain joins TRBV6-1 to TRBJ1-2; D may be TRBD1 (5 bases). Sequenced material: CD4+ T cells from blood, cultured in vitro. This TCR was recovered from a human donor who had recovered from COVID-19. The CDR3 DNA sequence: TGTGCCATCAGTGAGTCGACAGCTACTTATGGCTACACCTTC. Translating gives CAISESTATYGYTF.